These 2 T cell receptor beta chains originate from one sample sequenced in a study of tissue T cells after allogeneic stem cell transplantation. The method was immunoSEQ multiplex PCR; TCRdb's version includes in-frame clones alone and lacks a portion of them. The table lists about 26,000 clones, roughly nine tenths of them singletons. The specimen comprised blood, sampled before transplantation. The receptors stem from a male donor at least 60 years old who later had graft-versus-host disease after an allogeneic stem cell transplant.

V is TRBV5-4 and J is TRBJ1-1, with TRBD1 as a possible D gene (6 bases). Trimming removed 5 bases from V and 3 bases from J, with 11 bases in between. The CDR3 is 13 amino acids. The germline CDR1 and CDR2 sequences are SGHNT and YYREEE (reference sequence). This chain's CDR3 is CASSNRADTEAFF. CDR3 bases: TGTGCCAGCAGTAACAGGGCGGACACTGAAGCTTTCTTT.

This chain links TRBV18 with TRBJ1-5; D not certain. The CDR3 extends over 19 amino acids. CDR1 and CDR2 from the germline V gene are KGHSH and LQKENI. V was trimmed by 4 bases and J by 4 bases, leaving 26 bases between them. For the CDR3, the DNA is TGTGCCAGCTCACTTAAACACATCCCAAACACTTTGGATAATCAGCCCCAGCATTTT. Its translation: CASSLKHIPNTLDNQPQHF.